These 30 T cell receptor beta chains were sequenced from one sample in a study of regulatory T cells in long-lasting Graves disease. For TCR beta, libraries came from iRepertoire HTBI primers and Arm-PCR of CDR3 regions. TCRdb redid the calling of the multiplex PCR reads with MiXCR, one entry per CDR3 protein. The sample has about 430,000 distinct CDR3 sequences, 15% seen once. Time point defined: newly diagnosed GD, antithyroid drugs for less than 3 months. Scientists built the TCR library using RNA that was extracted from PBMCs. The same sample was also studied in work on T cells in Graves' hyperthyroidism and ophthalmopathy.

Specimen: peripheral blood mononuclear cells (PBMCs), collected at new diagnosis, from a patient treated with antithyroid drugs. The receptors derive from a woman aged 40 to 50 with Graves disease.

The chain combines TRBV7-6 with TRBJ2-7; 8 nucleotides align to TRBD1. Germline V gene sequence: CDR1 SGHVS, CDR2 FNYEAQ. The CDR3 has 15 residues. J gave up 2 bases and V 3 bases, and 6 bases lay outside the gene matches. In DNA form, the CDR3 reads TGTGCCAGCAGCTTGACGGACAGGGAAGCCTACGAGCAGTACTTC. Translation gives CASSLTDREAYEQYF.

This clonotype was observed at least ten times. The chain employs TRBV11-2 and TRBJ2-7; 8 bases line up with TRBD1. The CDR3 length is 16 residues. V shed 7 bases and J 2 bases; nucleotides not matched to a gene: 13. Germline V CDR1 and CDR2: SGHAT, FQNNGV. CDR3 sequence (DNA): TGTGCCAGCAACCTCAGTCCGGGACAGGCCGCCTACGAGCAGTACTTC. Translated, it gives CASNLSPGQAAYEQYF.

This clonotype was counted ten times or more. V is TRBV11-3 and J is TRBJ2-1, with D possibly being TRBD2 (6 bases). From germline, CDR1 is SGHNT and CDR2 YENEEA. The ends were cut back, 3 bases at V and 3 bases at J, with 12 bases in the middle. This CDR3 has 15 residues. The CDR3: CASSFKRVGYNEQFF. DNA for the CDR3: TGTGCCAGCAGCTTTAAGCGGGTAGGCTACAATGAGCAGTTCTTC.

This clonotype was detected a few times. This CDR3 reads CASSTGPWDYGYTF. DNA of the CDR3: TGTGCCAGTAGTACGGGTCCATGGGACTATGGCTACACCTTC. The chain is built from TRBV19 and TRBJ1-2; D remains ambiguous. This CDR3 has 14 residues. V was shortened by 4 bases and J by 3 bases, with 12 bases between the two germline ends. Germline V gene data show CDR1 as LNHDA and CDR2 as SQIVND (reference sequence).

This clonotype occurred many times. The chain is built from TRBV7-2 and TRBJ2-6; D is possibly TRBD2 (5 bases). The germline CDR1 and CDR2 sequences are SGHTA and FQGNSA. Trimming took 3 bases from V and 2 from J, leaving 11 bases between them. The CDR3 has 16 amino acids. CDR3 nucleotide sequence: TGTGCCAGCAGCTTGCTTCACGGGGCTGGGGCCAACGTCCTGACTTTC. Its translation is CASSLLHGAGANVLTF.

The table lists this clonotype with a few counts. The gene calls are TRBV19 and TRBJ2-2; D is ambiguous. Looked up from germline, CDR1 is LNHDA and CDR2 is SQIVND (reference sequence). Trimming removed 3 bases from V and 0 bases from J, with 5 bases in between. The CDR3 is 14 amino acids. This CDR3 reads CASSMIPNTGELFF. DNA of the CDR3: TGTGCCAGTAGTATGATACCGAACACCGGGGAGCTGTTTTTT.

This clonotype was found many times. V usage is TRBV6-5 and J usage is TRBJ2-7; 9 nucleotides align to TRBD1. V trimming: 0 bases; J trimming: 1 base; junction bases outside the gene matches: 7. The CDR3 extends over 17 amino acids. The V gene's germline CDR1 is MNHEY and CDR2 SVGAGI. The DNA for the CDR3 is TGTGCCAGCAGTTACTCAAAGGGGACAGGGTTATCCTACGAGCAGTACTTC. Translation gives CASSYSKGTGLSYEQYF.

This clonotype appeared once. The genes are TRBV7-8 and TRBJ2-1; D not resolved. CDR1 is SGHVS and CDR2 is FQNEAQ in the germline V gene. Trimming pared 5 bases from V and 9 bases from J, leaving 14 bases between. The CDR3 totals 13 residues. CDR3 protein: CASSLATFGEQFF. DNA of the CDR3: TGTGCCAGCAGCCTGGCCACCTTCGGTGAGCAGTTCTTC.

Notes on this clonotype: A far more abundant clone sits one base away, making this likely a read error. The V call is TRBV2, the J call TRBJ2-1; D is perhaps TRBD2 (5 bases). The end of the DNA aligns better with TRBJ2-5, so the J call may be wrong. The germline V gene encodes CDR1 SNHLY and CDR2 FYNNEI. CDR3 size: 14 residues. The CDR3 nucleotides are TGTGCCAGCAGTGTTTCGACTACTCAAGGGACCCAGTACTTC. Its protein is CASSVSTTQGTQYF.

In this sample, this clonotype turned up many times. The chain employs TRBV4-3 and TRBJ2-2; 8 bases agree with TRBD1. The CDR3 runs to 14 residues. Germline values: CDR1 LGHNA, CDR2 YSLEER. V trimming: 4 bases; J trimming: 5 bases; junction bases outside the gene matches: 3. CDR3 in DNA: TGCGCCAGCAGCCGGGACAGGTCTACCGGGGAGCTGTTTTTT. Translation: CASSRDRSTGELFF.

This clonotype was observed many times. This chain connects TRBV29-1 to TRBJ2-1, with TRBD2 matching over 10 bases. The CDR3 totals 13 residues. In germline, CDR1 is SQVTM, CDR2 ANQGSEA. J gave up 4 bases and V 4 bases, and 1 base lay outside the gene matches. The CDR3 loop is CSVGTSGYNEQFF. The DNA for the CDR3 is TGCAGCGTTGGGACTAGCGGATACAATGAGCAGTTCTTC.

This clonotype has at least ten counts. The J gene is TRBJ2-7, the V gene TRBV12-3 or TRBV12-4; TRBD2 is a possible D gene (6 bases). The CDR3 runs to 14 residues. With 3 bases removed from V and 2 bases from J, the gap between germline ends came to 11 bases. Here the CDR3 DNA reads TGTGCCAGCAGTTTCGTAGCGGAGACCTACGAGCAGTACTTC. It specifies CASSFVAETYEQYF.

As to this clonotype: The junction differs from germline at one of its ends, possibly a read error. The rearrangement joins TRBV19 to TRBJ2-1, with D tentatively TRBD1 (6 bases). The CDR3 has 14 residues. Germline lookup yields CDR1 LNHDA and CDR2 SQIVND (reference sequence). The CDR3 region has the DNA TGTGCCAGTAGCCCGGACAGCTCCTACAGTGAGCAGTTCTTC. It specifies CASSPDSSYSEQFF.

CDR3 protein: CAILRDSGTEAFF. Here the CDR3 DNA reads TGTGCCATCCTCCGGGACAGCGGCACTGAAGCTTTCTTT. The chain joins TRBV2 to TRBJ1-1; 7 positions match TRBD1. The CDR3 length is 13 residues. Looked up from germline, CDR1 is SNHLY and CDR2 is FYNNEI. V shed 10 bases, J shed 4 bases, and the junction held 9 bases outside the gene matches.

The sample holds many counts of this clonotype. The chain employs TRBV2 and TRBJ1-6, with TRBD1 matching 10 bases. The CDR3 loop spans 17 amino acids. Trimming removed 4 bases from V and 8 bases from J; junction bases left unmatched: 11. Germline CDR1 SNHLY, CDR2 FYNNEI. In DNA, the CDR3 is TGTGCCAGCAGTGGAAGTGGGCAAGACAGGGGGCATTCACCCCTCCACTTT. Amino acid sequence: CASSGSGQDRGHSPLHF.

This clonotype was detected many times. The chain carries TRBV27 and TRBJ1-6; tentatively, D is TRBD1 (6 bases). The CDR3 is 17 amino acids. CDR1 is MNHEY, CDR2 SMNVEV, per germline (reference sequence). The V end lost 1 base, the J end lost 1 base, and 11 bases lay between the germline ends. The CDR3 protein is CASSLFAGASYNSPLHF. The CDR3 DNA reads TGTGCCAGCAGTTTATTCGCAGGGGCGTCCTATAATTCACCCCTCCACTTT.

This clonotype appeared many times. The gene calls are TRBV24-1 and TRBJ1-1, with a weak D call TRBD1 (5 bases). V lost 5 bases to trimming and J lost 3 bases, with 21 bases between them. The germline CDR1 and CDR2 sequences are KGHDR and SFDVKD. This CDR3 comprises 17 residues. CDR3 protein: CATSAREGMGSHTEAFF. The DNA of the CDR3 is TGTGCCACCAGTGCCCGGGAGGGGATGGGTTCCCACACTGAAGCTTTCTTT.

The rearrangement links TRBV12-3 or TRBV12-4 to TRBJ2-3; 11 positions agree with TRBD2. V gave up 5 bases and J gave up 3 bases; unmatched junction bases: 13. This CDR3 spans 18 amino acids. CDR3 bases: TGTGCCAGCAGTGGAGGCGGGACTAGCGGAGGTGGAACAGATACGCAGTATTTT. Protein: CASSGGGTSGGGTDTQYF.

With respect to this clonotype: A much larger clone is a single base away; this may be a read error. The CDR3 loop reads CASSPTGLLAKYDADTQYF. The CDR3 DNA is TGTGCCAGCAGCCCCACCGGACTGCTGGCGAAGTATGACGCAGATACGCAGTATTTT. The chain uses TRBV7-9 and TRBJ2-3; possible D gene TRBD2, 5 bases. Trimming shortened V by 5 bases and J by 4 bases, and 28 bases separated the two germline ends. This CDR3 is built from 19 residues. Germline V CDR1 and CDR2: SEHNR, FQNEAQ (reference sequence).

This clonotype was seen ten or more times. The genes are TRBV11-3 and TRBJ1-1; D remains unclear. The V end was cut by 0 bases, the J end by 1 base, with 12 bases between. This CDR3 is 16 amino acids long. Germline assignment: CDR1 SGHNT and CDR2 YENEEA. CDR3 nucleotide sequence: TGTGCCAGCAGCTTAGAAGGCACGTACGGGAACACTGAAGCTTTCTTT. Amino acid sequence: CASSLEGTYGNTEAFF.

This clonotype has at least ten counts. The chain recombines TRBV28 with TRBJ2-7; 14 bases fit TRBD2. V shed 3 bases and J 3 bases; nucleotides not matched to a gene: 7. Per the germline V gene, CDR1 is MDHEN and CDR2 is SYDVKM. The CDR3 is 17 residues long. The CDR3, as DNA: TGTGCCAGCAGTTTCCCACCCGGGACTAGCGGGAGCTACGAGCAGTACTTC. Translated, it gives CASSFPPGTSGSYEQYF.

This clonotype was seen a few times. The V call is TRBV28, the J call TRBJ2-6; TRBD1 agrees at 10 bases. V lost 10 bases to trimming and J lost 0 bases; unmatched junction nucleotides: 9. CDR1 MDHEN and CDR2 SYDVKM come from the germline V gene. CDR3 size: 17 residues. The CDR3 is CATHRDRGTSGANVLTF. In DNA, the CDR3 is TGTGCCACCCACCGGGACAGGGGAACCTCTGGGGCCAACGTCCTGACTTTC.

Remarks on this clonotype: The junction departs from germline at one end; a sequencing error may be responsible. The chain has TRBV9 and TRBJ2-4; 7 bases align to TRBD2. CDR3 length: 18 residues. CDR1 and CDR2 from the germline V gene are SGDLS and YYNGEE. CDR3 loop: CASSEGGDWTLAKSIQYF. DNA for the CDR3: TGTGCCAGCAGCGAGGGAGGGGACTGGACTCTTGCCAAAAGCATTCAGTACTTC.

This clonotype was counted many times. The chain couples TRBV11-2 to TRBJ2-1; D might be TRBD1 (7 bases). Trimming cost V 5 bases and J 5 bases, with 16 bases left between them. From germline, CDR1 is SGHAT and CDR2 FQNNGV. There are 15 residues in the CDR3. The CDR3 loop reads CASSHGQEGNNEQFF. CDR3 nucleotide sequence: TGTGCCAGCAGCCATGGACAGGAGGGGAACAATGAGCAGTTCTTC.

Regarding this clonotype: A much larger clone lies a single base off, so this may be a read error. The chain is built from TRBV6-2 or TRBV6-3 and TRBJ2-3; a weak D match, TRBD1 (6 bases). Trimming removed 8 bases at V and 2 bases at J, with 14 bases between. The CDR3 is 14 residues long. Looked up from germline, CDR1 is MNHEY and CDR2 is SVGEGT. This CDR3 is CASSRGGFTDTQYF. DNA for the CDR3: TGTGCCAGCTCCAGGGGTGGGTTCACAGATACGCAGTATTTT.

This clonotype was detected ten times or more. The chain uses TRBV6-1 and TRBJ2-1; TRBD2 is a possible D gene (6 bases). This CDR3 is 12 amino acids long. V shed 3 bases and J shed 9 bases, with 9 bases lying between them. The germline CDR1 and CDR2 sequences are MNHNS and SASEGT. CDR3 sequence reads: CASSDQGGEQFF. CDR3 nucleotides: TGTGCCAGCAGTGATCAGGGAGGTGAGCAGTTCTTC.

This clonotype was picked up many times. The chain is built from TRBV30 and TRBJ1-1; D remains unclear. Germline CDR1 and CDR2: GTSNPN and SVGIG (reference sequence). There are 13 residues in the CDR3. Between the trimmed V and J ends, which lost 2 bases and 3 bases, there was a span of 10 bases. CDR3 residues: CAWSRGIDTEAFF. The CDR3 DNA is TGTGCCTGGAGTAGAGGGATTGACACTGAAGCTTTCTTT.

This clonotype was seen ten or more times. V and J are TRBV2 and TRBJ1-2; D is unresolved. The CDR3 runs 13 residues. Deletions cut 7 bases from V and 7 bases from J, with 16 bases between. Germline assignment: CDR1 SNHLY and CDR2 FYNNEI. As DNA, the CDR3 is TGTGCCAGCAATTCTAACCGAGGCGGTGGCTACACCTTC. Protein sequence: CASNSNRGGGYTF.

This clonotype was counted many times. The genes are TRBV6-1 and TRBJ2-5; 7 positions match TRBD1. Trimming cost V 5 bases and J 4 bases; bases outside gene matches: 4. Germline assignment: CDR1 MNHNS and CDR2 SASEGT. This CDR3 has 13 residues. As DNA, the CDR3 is TGTGCCAGCAGTACGGGACAGACAGAGACCCAGTACTTC. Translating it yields CASSTGQTETQYF.

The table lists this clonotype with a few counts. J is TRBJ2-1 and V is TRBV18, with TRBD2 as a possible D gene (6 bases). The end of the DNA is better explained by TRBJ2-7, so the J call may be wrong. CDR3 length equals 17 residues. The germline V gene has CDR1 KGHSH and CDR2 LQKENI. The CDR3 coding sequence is TGTGCCAGCTCACCACCGCGGGGCGGGATGAGCTCCTACGAGCAGTACTTC. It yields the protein CASSPPRGGMSSYEQYF.